This T cell receptor (beta chain) originates from a study of T-cell reconstitution after alpha-beta-depleted transplantation in children. Study-wide results and caveats: The study traced high day-60 TCRbeta diversity in some patients to surviving recipient T cells and thymic progenitors. One year post-transplant, T-cell counts and diversity were largely derived from T cells produced anew. In patients about two months after transplant, alpha-beta T cells reportedly arose from several hundred expanded graft clones.

Molecular barcoding with unique molecular identifiers was used for the TCRbeta library. TCRdb recomputed calls from the PCR reads with MiXCR, one row per CDR3 protein. Among 150,000 to 250,000 distinct CDR3 sequences listed, 6.3% were seen once. This clonotype was recorded many times. No antigen is known for it. This CDR3 spans 15 amino acids. Germline V gene data show CDR1 as SNHLY and CDR2 as FYNNEI. V shed 3 bases and J 8 bases; nucleotides not matched to a gene: 9. This specimen was PBMCs, taken before TCRalphabeta/CD19-depleted stem cell transplant. The V and J genes are TRBV2 and TRBJ2-3, with TRBD2 matching 9 bases. The origin of this receptor is a girl in the first two years of life with combined immunodeficiency, due to receive a stem cell transplant. CDR3 sequence reads: CASSDWGLAFVTQYF. CDR3 DNA sequence: TGTGCCAGCAGTGATTGGGGACTAGCATTCGTTACGCAGTATTTT.